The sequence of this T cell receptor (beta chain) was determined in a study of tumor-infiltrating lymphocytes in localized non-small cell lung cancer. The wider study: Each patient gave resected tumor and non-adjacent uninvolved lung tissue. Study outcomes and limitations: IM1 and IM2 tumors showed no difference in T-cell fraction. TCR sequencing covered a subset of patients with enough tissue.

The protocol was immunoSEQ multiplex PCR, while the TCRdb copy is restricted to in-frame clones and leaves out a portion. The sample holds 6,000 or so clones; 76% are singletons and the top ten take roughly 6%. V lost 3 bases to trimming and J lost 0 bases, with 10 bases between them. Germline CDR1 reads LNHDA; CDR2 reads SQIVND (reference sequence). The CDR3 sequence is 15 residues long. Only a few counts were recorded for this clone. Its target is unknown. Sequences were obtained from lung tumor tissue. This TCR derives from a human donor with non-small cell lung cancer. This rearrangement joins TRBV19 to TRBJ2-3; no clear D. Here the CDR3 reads CASSMALTSTDTQYF. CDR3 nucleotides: TGTGCCAGTAGTATGGCACTAACTAGCACAGATACGCAGTATTTT. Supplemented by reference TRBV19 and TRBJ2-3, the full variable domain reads DGGITQSPKYLFRKEGQNVTLSCEQNLNHDAMYWYRQDPGQGLRLIYYSQIVNDFQKGDIAEGYSVSREKKESFPLTVTSAQKNPTAFYLCASSMALTSTDTQYFGPGTRLTVL.